What follows are 29 T cell receptor beta chains derived from one specimen sequenced in a study of CD8 T cells in ankylosing spondylitis (dated by TCRdb to 2016 to 2017). Libraries were prepared through 5' RACE. Sequencing relied on an Illumina HiSeq 2500. The public reads were reprocessed in TCRdb via fastp at Q25 and MiXCR, keeping in-frame beta chains. When rows share a CDR3 protein, they turn into one entry using the most common DNA and genes. This sample is represented by around 770,000 distinct CDR3 sequences; about 10% of them were singletons. In total, the top ten clones hold 0.51% of the sample. These receptors lack a known antigen. Overall study outcomes, separate from this receptor: Blood from ankylosing spondylitis patients appeared to be characterized by a TCR beta motif made up of under 10 highly homologous amino acid variants.

The sequenced sample was blood, either unsorted or a sorted T cell fraction (not recorded which). The receptors stem from a male donor with ankylosing spondylitis.

This clonotype was seen only a few times. The chain is built from TRBV15 and TRBJ2-7; no clear D gene. The CDR3 has 16 amino acids. Per germline, CDR1 LNHNV and CDR2 YYDKDF (reference sequence). V lost 0 bases, J lost 0 bases, and 12 bases lay in between. CDR3 nucleotides: TGTGCCACCAGCAGAGATGTAGGGAAGGACTCCTACGAGCAGTACTTC. Residues: CATSRDVGKDSYEQYF.

This chain uses TRBV20-1 with TRBJ2-5, with D possibly TRBD2 on 6 matching bases. In germline, CDR1 is DFQATT, CDR2 SNEGSKA (reference sequence). This CDR3 comprises 15 residues. The V and J ends lost 6 bases and 1 base respectively, with 18 bases between them. The CDR3 sequence: CSAPRDGAAQETQYF. DNA of the CDR3: TGCAGTGCCCCGCGGGACGGAGCAGCCCAAGAGACCCAGTACTTC.

In its sample, this clonotype was seen many times. This sequence joins TRBV29-1 and TRBJ2-6; D is ambiguous. The CDR3 totals 13 residues. Germline V gene data show CDR1 as SQVTM and CDR2 as ANQGSEA. V gave up 5 bases and J gave up 2 bases, with 7 bases separating them. The CDR3 sequence is CSVRIAGANVLTF. The CDR3 region has the DNA TGCAGCGTTCGGATTGCTGGGGCCAACGTCCTGACTTTC.

This clonotype occurred many times. V gene TRBV6-5 combines with J gene TRBJ2-2; 7 nucleotides match TRBD1. In germline, CDR1 is MNHEY, CDR2 SVGAGI. J was trimmed by 7 bases and V by 2 bases; bases with no gene match: 7. This CDR3 spans 15 amino acids. This CDR3 is CASSYDDRVGGELFF. DNA for the CDR3: TGTGCCAGCAGTTACGATGACAGGGTTGGCGGGGAGCTGTTTTTT.

The table lists this clonotype with a few counts. The chain has TRBV9 and TRBJ2-7; TRBD1 aligns across 7 bases. The CDR3 spans 14 residues. V trimming: 3 bases; J trimming: 6 bases; junction bases outside the gene matches: 9. Germline V gene data show CDR1 as SGDLS and CDR2 as YYNGEE. This CDR3 is CASSARGLYSEQYF. The CDR3 DNA reads TGTGCCAGCAGCGCGAGGGGGCTTTATTCCGAGCAGTACTTC.

In this sample, this clonotype turned up many times. The chain has TRBV29-1 and TRBJ2-7; D is perhaps TRBD1 or TRBD2 (5 bases each). The germline V gene has CDR1 SQVTM and CDR2 ANQGSEA. The ends were cut back, 7 bases at V and 5 bases at J, with 18 bases in the middle. CDR3 size: 13 residues. CDR3 region: CSGSSGTGNEQYF. The CDR3 DNA reads as TGCAGCGGATCTTCTGGGACGGGGAACGAGCAGTACTTC.

This clonotype was observed a handful of times. The chain joins TRBV6-1 to TRBJ1-6; 12 bases fit TRBD1. The V segment lost 10 bases and the J segment 10 bases; nucleotides outside the gene matches: 5. The CDR3 is 13 amino acids. Per germline, CDR1 MNHNS and CDR2 SASEGT. The CDR3 DNA follows: TGTGCCACACGGGACAGGGGGCAATCACCCCTCCACTTT. Residues: CATRDRGQSPLHF.

This chain connects TRBV20-1 to TRBJ2-7; 15 nucleotides match TRBD2. Trimming at V came to 7 bases and at J to 1 base, leaving 5 bases not matched to a gene. Germline values: CDR1 DFQATT, CDR2 SNEGSKA (reference sequence). The CDR3 has 15 residues. This CDR3 is CSGGLAGGVSYEQYF. DNA of the CDR3: TGCAGTGGCGGACTAGCGGGAGGGGTATCCTACGAGCAGTACTTC.

This clonotype was seen many times. The V and J genes are TRBV29-1 and TRBJ2-3; 9 positions agree with TRBD2. V dropped 6 bases and J dropped 5; count of bases not matched to a gene: 3. The CDR3 runs 12 residues. Germline loops: CDR1 SQVTM, CDR2 ANQGSEA. Written as DNA, the CDR3 is TGCAGCGTCGGACTAGCGAGAGATACGCAGTATTTT. Its protein is CSVGLARDTQYF.

This clonotype was seen more than once but under ten times. This chain connects TRBV28 to TRBJ2-7, with TRBD1 matching over 8 bases. The germline CDR1 and CDR2 sequences are MDHEN and SYDVKM. Losses at the gene ends were 5 bases for V and 2 bases for J; bases not matched to a gene: 8. This CDR3 has 15 residues. The CDR3 is CASSTRTGLTYEQYF. In nucleotides, the CDR3 is TGTGCCAGCAGTACCAGGACAGGGCTAACCTACGAGCAGTACTTC.

This clonotype was counted a few times. CDR3 protein: CASSYTVGQGLYGYTF. CDR3 coding DNA: TGTGCCAGCTCCTACACCGTGGGACAGGGTCTATATGGCTACACCTTC. This chain joins TRBV18 and TRBJ1-2, with 9 bases that match TRBD1. Germline lookup yields CDR1 KGHSH and CDR2 LQKENI. This CDR3 spans 16 amino acids. Unmatched junction bases numbered 13, after V lost 6 bases and J lost 5 bases.

There are a few counts of this clonotype. The CDR3 coding sequence is TGCGCCAGCAGCGATTACCGGGGAGACACTGAAGCTTTCTTT. Translating gives CASSDYRGDTEAFF. The chain links TRBV5-1 to TRBJ1-1, with D unresolved. The CDR3 consists of 14 residues. Germline CDR1 is SGHRS and CDR2 is YFSETQ. The V gene lost 4 bases and the J gene lost 3 bases, with 13 bases spanning the gap.

This sequence joins TRBV20-1 and TRBJ1-1; D not certain. V was pared by 0 bases and J by 3 bases, with 11 bases between. CDR1 and CDR2 from the germline V gene are DFQATT and SNEGSKA (reference sequence). This CDR3 has 14 amino acids. The CDR3 coding sequence is TGCAGTGCTAGAGATCAAAGGGCGGACACTGAAGCTTTCTTT. Translated: CSARDQRADTEAFF.

The chain couples TRBV12-3 or TRBV12-4 to TRBJ2-7; D may be TRBD2 (6 bases). Trimming took off 4 bases at V and 7 bases at J, with 26 bases between the two ends. This CDR3 comprises 17 residues. CDR3 amino acids: CASSSTRLTRGGWEQYF. DNA of the CDR3: TGTGCCAGCAGTTCCACTCGACTGACTAGGGGAGGATGGGAGCAGTACTTC.

The rearrangement uses TRBV29-1 and TRBJ2-5; 11 bases line up with TRBD2. Germline V gene sequence: CDR1 SQVTM, CDR2 ANQGSEA. Germline trimming cut 3 bases from V and 4 bases from J; bases unmatched to any gene: 10. The CDR3 spans 16 residues. CDR3 in amino acids: CSVDLSGRARGETQYF. The DNA of the CDR3 is TGCAGCGTTGATCTTAGCGGGAGGGCCAGGGGAGAGACCCAGTACTTC.

This clonotype was counted a few times. The chain uses TRBV10-3 and TRBJ2-3, with D tentatively TRBD2 (6 bases). The CDR3 is 16 residues long. Deletions cut 6 bases from V and 2 bases from J, with 18 bases between. Per the germline V gene, CDR1 is ENHRY and CDR2 is SYGVKD. CDR3 protein: CAISGAGTPNTDTQYF. CDR3 in DNA: TGTGCCATCAGCGGCGCCGGGACTCCCAACACAGATACGCAGTATTTT.

The chain has TRBV12-3 or TRBV12-4 and TRBJ2-7, with D possibly matching TRBD2 (6 bases). V was pared by 4 bases and J by 9 bases, with 13 bases between. The CDR3 spans 12 residues. CDR3 DNA: TGTGCCAGCAGTTCTCGCGGGGTCGGGCAGTACTTC. This sequence encodes CASSSRGVGQYF.

This clonotype was counted ten times or more. V usage is TRBV29-1 and J usage is TRBJ1-6, with unresolved D. The length of the CDR3 is 13 residues. V lost 6 bases to trimming and J lost 4 bases, with 10 bases between them. The germline V gene has CDR1 SQVTM and CDR2 ANQGSEA. CDR3 sequence: CSVRSVYNSPLHF. In DNA form, the CDR3 reads TGCAGCGTCCGATCAGTGTATAATTCACCCCTCCACTTT.

The chain uses TRBV20-1 and TRBJ1-1, with D uncertain. The length of the CDR3 is 14 residues. Trimming cost V 5 bases and J 4 bases, with 17 bases left between them. Germline V lookup: CDR1 DFQATT, CDR2 SNEGSKA (reference sequence). The CDR3 spells CSAYRPGVGTEAFF. CDR3 bases: TGCAGTGCTTACCGGCCCGGTGTGGGCACTGAAGCTTTCTTT.

This clonotype was counted only a few times. This chain links TRBV5-1 with TRBJ2-6, with TRBD1 matching over 8 bases. Germline trimming cut 1 base from V and 2 bases from J; bases unmatched to any gene: 8. The germline CDR1 and CDR2 sequences are SGHRS and YFSETQ. The CDR3 runs 18 residues. CDR3 in amino acids: CASSLQGATLAGANVLTF. In nucleotides, the CDR3 is TGCGCCAGCAGCTTGCAGGGGGCAACGTTAGCTGGGGCCAACGTCCTGACTTTC.

The sample holds a few counts of this clonotype. This chain connects TRBV20-1 to TRBJ2-6, with D perhaps TRBD2 (5 bases). This CDR3 is built from 16 residues. The germline gives CDR1 DFQATT, CDR2 SNEGSKA (reference sequence). Between the trimmed V and J ends, which lost 6 bases and 0 bases, there was a span of 15 bases. CDR3 protein: CSAGPSGSSGANVLTF. The CDR3 DNA follows: TGCAGTGCCGGTCCCTCGGGGAGCTCTGGGGCCAACGTCCTGACTTTC.

The chain recombines TRBV6-2 or TRBV6-3 with TRBJ2-2; no definite D call. This CDR3 comprises 15 residues. Trimming pared 2 bases from V and 6 bases from J, leaving 13 bases between. Germline CDR1 reads MNHEY; CDR2 reads SVGEGT. This chain's CDR3 is CASSYEVVGSGELFF. As DNA, the CDR3 is TGTGCCAGCAGTTACGAGGTAGTCGGGTCCGGGGAGCTGTTTTTT.

This clonotype was recorded a few times. This chain joins TRBV20-1 and TRBJ1-1; no reliable D call. The CDR3 covers 12 residues. Trimming took off 6 bases at V and 7 bases at J, with 15 bases between the two ends. Germline assignment: CDR1 DFQATT and CDR2 SNEGSKA (reference sequence). This CDR3 reads CSALPRAGEAFF. The CDR3 region has the DNA TGCAGTGCCCTTCCACGTGCAGGTGAAGCTTTCTTT.

In its sample, this clonotype was seen many times. The rearrangement joins TRBV20-1 to TRBJ1-2; TRBD1 might be the D (6 bases). Germline CDR1 DFQATT, CDR2 SNEGSKA (reference sequence). CDR3 size: 14 residues. Trimming pared 3 bases from V and 4 bases from J, leaving 15 bases between. CDR3 amino acids: CSARDTGSTYGYTF. The CDR3 region has the DNA TGCAGTGCTAGGGATACAGGGTCCACCTATGGCTACACCTTC.

This chain links TRBV10-3 with TRBJ1-1, with D tentatively TRBD1 (5 bases). This CDR3 has 14 residues. Per germline, CDR1 ENHRY and CDR2 SYGVKD. Trimming pared 6 bases from V and 3 bases from J, leaving 14 bases between. CDR3 nucleotides: TGTGCCATCAGCGGGAAGGGACGGGACACTGAAGCTTTCTTT. It codes for CAISGKGRDTEAFF.

This clonotype came up many times. The chain employs TRBV20-1 and TRBJ2-7; TRBD2 matches 9 bases. V lost 6 bases and J lost 6; bases outside the gene matches: 9. CDR3 size: 13 residues. Per the germline V gene, CDR1 is DFQATT and CDR2 is SNEGSKA (reference sequence). CDR3: CSASLSGSSEQYF. The DNA of the CDR3 is TGCAGTGCCAGCCTTAGCGGGAGTAGCGAGCAGTACTTC.

In this sample, this clonotype turned up a few times. The chain combines TRBV7-8 with TRBJ2-1; 13 nucleotides agree with TRBD2. V shed 5 bases and J 9 bases; nucleotides not matched to a gene: 10. The CDR3 consists of 16 residues. The V gene's germline CDR1 is SGHVS and CDR2 FQNEAQ. CDR3 amino acids: CASSIELAGGGREQFF. CDR3 sequence (DNA): TGTGCCAGCAGCATAGAACTAGCGGGAGGGGGCCGTGAGCAGTTCTTC.

This clonotype occurred many times. V and J are TRBV12-3 or TRBV12-4 and TRBJ1-6; 8 bases fit TRBD1. This CDR3 has 14 residues. Germline trimming cut 5 bases from V and 9 bases from J; bases unmatched to any gene: 6. CDR3 sequence: CASSRQGLVSPLHF. DNA of the CDR3: TGTGCCAGCAGTCGACAGGGGTTGGTTTCACCCCTCCACTTT.

This clonotype has at least ten counts. J is TRBJ1-1 and V is TRBV25-1; 7 nucleotides match TRBD1. This CDR3 has 14 residues. V dropped 4 bases and J dropped 6; count of bases not matched to a gene: 8. Germline V lookup: CDR1 MGHDK, CDR2 SYGVNS. Here the CDR3 DNA reads TGTGCCAGCAGTGCATACAGGGGTACGGCTGAAGCTTTCTTT. Amino acids: CASSAYRGTAEAFF.